Below are 9 T cell receptor beta chains sequenced from a single sample in a study of blood T cell repertoires in COVID-19. The repertoire was sequenced with immunoSEQ multiplex PCR; TCRdb's copy has only in-frame clones and lacks some. The sample holds about 130,000 clones, under 85% seen once. The sequencing input was peripheral blood. All receptors derive from an older woman with acute or convalescent COVID-19.

This chain joins TRBV12-3 or TRBV12-4 and TRBJ1-2; D is possibly TRBD1 (6 bases). Trimming stripped 5 bases from V and 8 bases from J, with 12 bases between. The length of the CDR3 is 12 residues. CDR3 in DNA: TGTGCCAGCAGTCTAGGACAGCGAGGCTACACCTTC. Translation gives CASSLGQRGYTF.

The chain uses TRBV5-4 and TRBJ1-2; D might be TRBD1 (5 bases). The germline gives CDR1 SGHNT, CDR2 YYREEE (reference sequence). CDR3 length equals 15 residues. The germline V and J ends were trimmed by 2 bases and 2 bases, with 13 bases remaining between them. The CDR3 nucleotides are TGTGCCAGCAGCTTAAGGGCGGAGGGGAACTATGGCTACACCTTC. Protein sequence: CASSLRAEGNYGYTF.

V gene TRBV30 combines with J gene TRBJ1-1; D call uncertain. V lost 3 bases and J lost 0, with 8 bases in between. The germline V gene has CDR1 GTSNPN and CDR2 SVGIG (reference sequence). This CDR3 comprises 13 residues. The CDR3 coding sequence is TGTGCCTGGAGGAGGGATTTGAACACTGAAGCTTTCTTT. Its translation: CAWRRDLNTEAFF.

The chain links TRBV3-1 (or the pseudogene TRBV3-2) to TRBJ1-4; perhaps TRBD1 as D (5 bases). This CDR3 has 13 amino acids. Germline lookup yields CDR1 LGHDT and CDR2 YNNKEL (reference sequence). V lost 1 base to trimming and J lost 7 bases, with 7 bases between them. CDR3 region: CASSQAGIEKLFF. CDR3 coding DNA: TGTGCCAGCAGCCAAGCAGGGATTGAAAAACTGTTTTTT.

This rearrangement joins TRBV5-1 to TRBJ2-3; a weak D match, TRBD2 (7 bases). Trimming removed 2 bases at V and 5 bases at J, with 15 bases between. There are 15 residues in the CDR3. CDR1 and CDR2 from the germline V gene are SGHRS and YFSETQ. CDR3 sequence: CASSFRGAFEDTQYF. CDR3 coding DNA: TGCGCCAGCAGCTTCCGGGGGGCCTTCGAAGATACGCAGTATTTT.

The V and J genes are TRBV5-1 and TRBJ2-2; no definite D call. The CDR3 is 15 amino acids. The germline gives CDR1 SGHRS, CDR2 YFSETQ. Between the trimmed V and J ends, which lost 3 bases and 0 bases, there was a span of 9 bases. The CDR3 here is CASSYEASNTGELFF. The CDR3, as DNA: TGCGCCAGCAGCTACGAGGCATCGAACACCGGGGAGCTGTTTTTT. Using reference TRBV5-1 and TRBJ2-2 for the parts outside the CDR3, the full variable domain is KAGVTQTPRYLIKTRGQQVTLSCSPISGHRSVSWYQQTPGQGLQFLFEYFSETQRNKGNFPGRFSGRQFSNSRSEMNVSTLELGDSALYLCASSYEASNTGELFFGEGSRLTVL.

In this sample, this clone turned up once. The CDR3 loop reads CASARRERTEAFF. The CDR3 region has the DNA TGTGCCAGCGCGAGGAGGGAGAGGACTGAAGCTTTCTTT. The rearrangement uses TRBV2 and TRBJ1-1; D is undetermined. The CDR3 length is 13 residues. Trimming pared 8 bases from V and 5 bases from J, leaving 15 bases between. The V gene's germline CDR1 is SNHLY and CDR2 FYNNEI.

The chain is built from TRBV24-1 and TRBJ1-1; D is unresolved. The length of the CDR3 is 14 residues. From germline, CDR1 is KGHDR and CDR2 SFDVKD. Trimming stripped 4 bases from V and 11 bases from J, with 19 bases between. The CDR3, as DNA: TGTGCCACCAGTGAAAGTCTCCGGGGAGAGCGCGCTTTCTTT. Translated, it gives CATSESLRGERAFF.

V usage is TRBV5-4 and J usage is TRBJ2-7, with 9 bases aligning to TRBD1. Germline lookup yields CDR1 SGHNT and CDR2 YYREEE (reference sequence). Trimming removed 0 bases from V and 4 bases from J; junction bases left unmatched: 5. There are 15 residues in the CDR3. CDR3 nucleotide sequence: TGTGCCAGCAGCTTGGAAGGGACAGGGACTTACGAGCAGTACGTC. Protein: CASSLEGTGTYEQYV.